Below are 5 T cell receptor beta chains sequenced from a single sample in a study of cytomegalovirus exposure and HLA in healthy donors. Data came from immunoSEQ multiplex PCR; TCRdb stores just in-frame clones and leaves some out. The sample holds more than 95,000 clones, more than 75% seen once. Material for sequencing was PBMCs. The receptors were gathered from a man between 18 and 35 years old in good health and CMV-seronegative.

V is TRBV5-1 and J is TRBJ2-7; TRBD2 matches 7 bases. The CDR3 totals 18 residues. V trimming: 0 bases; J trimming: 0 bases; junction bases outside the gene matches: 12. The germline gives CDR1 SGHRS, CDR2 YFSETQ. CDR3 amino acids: CASSLAVSGFLSSYEQYF. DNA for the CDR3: TGCGCCAGCAGCTTGGCTGTTAGCGGGTTCCTAAGCTCCTACGAGCAGTACTTC.

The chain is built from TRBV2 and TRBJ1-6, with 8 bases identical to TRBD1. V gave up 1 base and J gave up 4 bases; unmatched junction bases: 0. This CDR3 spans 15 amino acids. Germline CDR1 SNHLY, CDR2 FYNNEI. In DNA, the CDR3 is TGTGCCAGCAGTGAAGACAGGGGGTATAATTCACCCCTCCACTTT. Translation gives CASSEDRGYNSPLHF.

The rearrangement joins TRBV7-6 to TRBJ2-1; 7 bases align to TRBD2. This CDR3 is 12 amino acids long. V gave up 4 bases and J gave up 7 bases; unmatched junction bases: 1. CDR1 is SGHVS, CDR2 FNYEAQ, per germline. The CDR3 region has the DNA TGTGCCAGCAGCTCACTAGCGAATGAGCAGTTCTTC. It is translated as CASSSLANEQFF.

CDR3 sequence reads: CASSATGIIREQYF. CDR3 DNA: TGTGCCAGCAGCGCGACAGGGATAATTCGGGAGCAGTACTTC. The chain links TRBV2 to TRBJ2-7; TRBD1 matches 7 bases. Germline CDR1 and CDR2: SNHLY and FYNNEI. The CDR3 runs to 14 residues. Trimming at V came to 6 bases and at J to 7 bases, leaving 12 bases not matched to a gene.

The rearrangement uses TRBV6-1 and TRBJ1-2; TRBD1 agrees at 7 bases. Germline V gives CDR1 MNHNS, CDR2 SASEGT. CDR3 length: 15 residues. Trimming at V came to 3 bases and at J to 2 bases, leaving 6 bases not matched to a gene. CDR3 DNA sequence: TGTGCCAGCAGTGACCGACAGGGTGCCAACTATGGCTACACCTTC. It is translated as CASSDRQGANYGYTF.